This TCR beta chain was retrieved from a study of shared clonotypes between healthy human individuals. Study as a whole: Samples came from two female and a few male donors aged 18 to 49.

The CDR3 sequence is 15 residues long. V gave up 5 bases and J gave up 3 bases; unmatched junction bases: 9. In germline, CDR1 is SGHAT, CDR2 FQNNGV. Measured with immunoSEQ multiplex PCR; TCRdb has only the in-frame clones, and not every one. The sample lists under 1,900,000 clones; approximately 98.5% were seen once. The source material was naive CD4+ T cells sorted from blood. The subset denotes: CD45RA+ positively selected. The receptor was isolated from a man aged 30 to 45 in good health. V gene TRBV11-2 combines with J gene TRBJ1-1, with 7 bases matching TRBD1. The CDR3 sequence is CASSPGQGVYTEAFF. CDR3 bases: TGTGCCAGCAGCCCGGGGCAGGGGGTCTACACTGAAGCTTTCTTT.